These T cell receptor beta chains were read from a single sample in a study of PD-L1 blockade in urothelial cancer. Profiling relied on immunoSEQ multiplex PCR, and the TCRdb table lists in-frame clones only, not all of them. The sample holds some 84,000 clones; approximately 90% are singletons and the top ten take 4.5% to 7%. Source: PBMCs, taken around atezolizumab (anti-PD-L1) treatment. The source of these receptors is a woman between 70 and 85 years old with urothelial cancer. The CDR3 runs from the conserved cysteine through the conserved F or W. D genes are given only for firm matches. Clone size is not always given. Where it is, it says once, few, many or a class for expanded clones.

once TRBV5-1 NA CASRGLPLDEYEQYF
NA TRBV19 TRBD2 CASSPGTTSYEQYF
NA TRBV5-1 NA CASSLSSQDYEQYF
NA TRBV9 TRBD1 CASSGRGTGGGNEQFF
NA TRBV12-2 NA CASRFTGSGNTIYF
NA TRBV27 TRBD2 CASNLLAGGKNEQFF
NA TRBV30 NA CAWRGGSWETQYF
NA TRBV7-3 TRBD1 CASSLRGQGVGYTEAFF
NA TRBV9 TRBD2 CASSASGLYNEQFF
NA TRBV9 NA CASSNAQGFEANEKLFF
NA TRBV19 TRBD1 CASSNPGGGTNEKLFF
NA TRBV11-2 TRBD1 CASSRDRVVHEQYF
NA TRBV11-2 NA CASSLVNRVFSGNTIYF
NA TRBV5-1 NA CASSLALDSLTNYGYTF
NA TRBV7-9 TRBD1 CASSSRDSRDEQFF
NA TRBV2 NA CATGDSNQPQHF
NA TRBV6-6 NA CASRPGGPQETQYF
NA TRBV4-2 TRBD2 CASSQDEGSGDYNEQFF
few TRBV14 TRBD2 CASSQELSGRPFF
NA TRBV30 NA CAWTLDYTSVRHF
NA TRBV5-1 TRBD2 CASSLMTSGYNEQFF
NA TRBV29-1 TRBD2 CSVFTSGGNNEQFF
NA TRBV9 NA CASSVGETRETQYF
NA TRBV6-1 TRBD1 CASSEAGTGGAWQPQHF
NA TRBV5-5 TRBD1 CASSPDRVWGNQPQHF
NA TRBV9 NA CASQRNTGELFF
NA TRBV5-1 TRBD1 CASSLGTAQETQYF
NA TRBV7-2 NA CASSLTGNQPQHF
NA TRBV7-2 NA CASSLSGGRASPLHF
once TRBV6-5 TRBD2 CATRSTSGGWKTQYF
NA TRBV29-1 NA CSVGSNTGELFF
NA TRBV7-3 TRBD2 CASSLPSGLAGGTSYNEQFF
NA TRBV4-2 NA CASSLWPESSYNEQFF
once TRBV14 TRBD1 CASSQPRGRKDTEAFF
NA TRBV29-1 NA CSVERKAGGDGYTF
NA TRBV28 NA CASSSDPPQGGYTF
NA TRBV4-3 TRBD1 CASSQDLGQGHTIYF
NA TRBV18 NA CASSPTQRQNYGYTF
NA TRBV18 NA CASSPGTDSYEQYF
NA TRBV5-1 TRBD1 CASRQGDTGELFF
NA TRBV7-2 NA CASSLDRGSYEQYF
NA TRBV5-6 NA CASSLASGGPGYEQYF
NA TRBV9 TRBD1 CASSVQTGNQETQYF
NA TRBV15 NA CATSRDSLYGYTF
NA TRBV29-1 TRBD1 CSVGDRYYGYTF
NA TRBV27 TRBD1 CASSFLTDRDGYTF
few TRBV7-8 NA CASSLISPETQYF
NA TRBV19 NA CASSPQGKGEQYF
NA TRBV6-1 NA CASSENLGLQETQYF
NA TRBV15 TRBD2 CATSRGGAGRGQETQYF
NA TRBV10-3 TRBD1 CAISESPRQGGGYGYTF
once TRBV11-2 TRBD1 CASSRQGGPRSGNTIYF
NA TRBV4-2 TRBD2 CASSQEGLAGNQETQYF
NA TRBV29-1 TRBD1 CSAEDKNVPGQGVYYTGELFF
once TRBV4-2 NA CASSQQGRSDTQYF